The 14 T cell receptor beta chains below were found in one sample sequenced in a study of shared T cell receptors in the human thymus. Generated by immunoSEQ multiplex PCR, the TCRdb table keeps only in-frame clones and is missing some. This sample yields 600,000 to 900,000 clones, of which approximately 83% are seen a single time; roughly 0.01% belongs to the top ten. This sample also appeared in a second study, on human thymus T cells.

Sequencing used thymocytes. The receptors here all came from a girl under three years old with a congenital heart defect.

The chain has TRBV14 and TRBJ2-1; D might be TRBD1 (6 bases). The CDR3 consists of 17 residues. Per germline, CDR1 SGHDN and CDR2 FVKESK. The V gene lost 0 bases and the J gene lost 2 bases, with 14 bases spanning the gap. The CDR3 DNA is TGTGCCAGCAGCCAAGAAGTTCCAGGGACAACCTACAATGAGCAGTTCTTC. This gives the protein CASSQEVPGTTYNEQFF.

The rearrangement joins TRBV5-1 to TRBJ2-3; TRBD2 aligns across 9 bases. V lost 1 base and J lost 2; bases outside the gene matches: 8. The CDR3 is 17 amino acids. The germline V gene encodes CDR1 SGHRS and CDR2 YFSETQ. The CDR3 DNA reads as TGCGCCAGCAGCTTGAATGAGCGGGGGGACTCCACAGATACGCAGTATTTT. Amino acid sequence: CASSLNERGDSTDTQYF. Supplemented by reference TRBV5-1 and TRBJ2-3, the full variable domain reads KAGVTQTPRYLIKTRGQQVTLSCSPISGHRSVSWYQQTPGQGLQFLFEYFSETQRNKGNFPGRFSGRQFSNSRSEMNVSTLELGDSALYLCASSLNERGDSTDTQYFGPGTRLTVL.

This clone was seen a single time. The chain employs TRBV9 and TRBJ2-7, with 8 bases lining up with TRBD1. V trimming: 2 bases; J trimming: 1 base; junction bases outside the gene matches: 2. Germline assignment: CDR1 SGDLS and CDR2 YYNGEE. The CDR3 is 14 amino acids. The CDR3 nucleotides are TGTGCCAGCAGCGTGAGGGACAGGTCCTACGAGCAGTACTTC. This gives the protein CASSVRDRSYEQYF.

J is TRBJ2-5 and V is TRBV14; perhaps TRBD1 as D (6 bases). Germline CDR1 and CDR2: SGHDN and FVKESK. Between the trimmed V and J ends, which lost 7 bases and 7 bases, there was a span of 13 bases. This CDR3 contains 12 residues. This CDR3 is CASTNREGTQYF. CDR3 nucleotides: TGTGCCAGCACCAACAGGGAAGGGACCCAGTACTTC.

The genes are TRBV4-2 and TRBJ1-3; TRBD1 is a possible D gene (5 bases). CDR3 size: 14 residues. The V end was cut by 1 base, the J end by 4 bases, with 8 bases between. In germline, CDR1 is LGHNA, CDR2 YNFKEQ. The CDR3 sequence: CASSQAGRGNTIYF. The CDR3 DNA reads as TGTGCCAGCAGCCAAGCAGGGCGCGGAAACACCATATATTTT.

The V call is TRBV6-5, the J call TRBJ1-1; D uncertain. Trimming took off 6 bases at V and 1 base at J, with 9 bases between the two ends. This CDR3 region has 13 residues. Per the germline V gene, CDR1 is MNHEY and CDR2 is SVGAGI. The CDR3 sequence is CASSQHRNTEAFF. CDR3 coding DNA: TGTGCCAGCAGCCAACACAGGAACACTGAAGCTTTCTTT.

This clone was detected once. The rearrangement joins TRBV5-1 to TRBJ1-2; D not resolved. Deletions cut 0 bases from V and 0 bases from J, with 6 bases between. The CDR3 has 14 residues. CDR1 is SGHRS, CDR2 YFSETQ, per germline. The CDR3 bases are TGCGCCAGCAGCTTGGTTCCCTCTAACTATGGCTACACCTTC. It yields the protein CASSLVPSNYGYTF.

This chain connects TRBV28 to TRBJ2-7; TRBD1 matches at 9 bases. The CDR3 is 14 residues long. Germline V lookup: CDR1 MDHEN, CDR2 SYDVKM. Trimming cost V 5 bases and J 6 bases; bases outside gene matches: 8. The CDR3: CASSLRDRASEQYF. DNA of the CDR3: TGTGCCAGCAGTCTCCGGGACAGGGCTAGCGAGCAGTACTTC.

The chain combines TRBV4-1 with TRBJ1-2; perhaps TRBD1 as D (6 bases). This CDR3 is built from 16 residues. Germline values: CDR1 MGHRA, CDR2 YSYEKL. V was pared by 0 bases and J by 2 bases, with 13 bases between. The CDR3 loop is CASSQEARGVNYGYTF. Written as DNA, the CDR3 is TGCGCCAGCAGCCAAGAAGCCAGGGGAGTGAACTATGGCTACACCTTC.

This chain joins TRBV28 and TRBJ1-2, with TRBD1 matching 8 bases. The trim removed 3 bases at V and 6 bases at J, leaving 9 bases unmatched. The germline V gene has CDR1 MDHEN and CDR2 SYDVKM. The CDR3 has 15 residues. CDR3 nucleotides: TGTGCCAGCAGTTTGCCGAGACAGGGGTATAATGGCTACACCTTC. Its protein product is CASSLPRQGYNGYTF.

V usage is TRBV11-2 and J usage is TRBJ2-7, with D possibly TRBD1 on 5 matching bases. Germline V gives CDR1 SGHAT, CDR2 FQNNGV. The V end lost 3 bases, the J end lost 4 bases, and 13 bases lay between the germline ends. CDR3 length: 14 residues. This chain's CDR3 is CASSFQGVGYEQYF. For the CDR3, the DNA is TGTGCCAGCAGCTTTCAGGGCGTGGGGTACGAGCAGTACTTC.

This clone was picked up a small number of times. The chain is built from TRBV7-8 and TRBJ2-6, with 7 bases that match TRBD1. V gave up 4 bases and J gave up 0 bases; unmatched junction bases: 12. This CDR3 is built from 19 residues. Germline CDR1 is SGHVS and CDR2 is FQNEAQ. CDR3 amino acids: CASSSVTGSFPSGANVLTF. CDR3 bases: TGTGCCAGCAGCTCCGTGACAGGGTCCTTTCCCTCTGGGGCCAACGTCCTGACTTTC.

This clone was observed a few times. The J gene is TRBJ2-2, the V gene TRBV5-4; TRBD1 is a possible D gene (5 bases). V was clipped by 0 bases and J by 7 bases, with 10 bases between them. Germline V gene data show CDR1 as SGHNT and CDR2 as YYREEE (reference sequence). The CDR3 has 14 amino acids. Here the CDR3 reads CASSLGQYNGELFF. The CDR3 DNA follows: TGTGCCAGCAGCTTGGGACAGTACAACGGGGAGCTGTTTTTT.

This rearrangement joins TRBV5-1 to TRBJ2-6, with 9 bases matching TRBD1. This CDR3 contains 23 residues. Germline assignment: CDR1 SGHRS and CDR2 YFSETQ. V shed 1 base, J shed 2 bases, and the junction held 22 bases outside the gene matches. CDR3 region: CASSLSSFFGPGTGIPGANVLTF. The CDR3 DNA sequence: TGCGCCAGCAGCTTGTCCTCCTTCTTTGGACCCGGGACAGGGATCCCTGGGGCCAACGTCCTGACTTTC.